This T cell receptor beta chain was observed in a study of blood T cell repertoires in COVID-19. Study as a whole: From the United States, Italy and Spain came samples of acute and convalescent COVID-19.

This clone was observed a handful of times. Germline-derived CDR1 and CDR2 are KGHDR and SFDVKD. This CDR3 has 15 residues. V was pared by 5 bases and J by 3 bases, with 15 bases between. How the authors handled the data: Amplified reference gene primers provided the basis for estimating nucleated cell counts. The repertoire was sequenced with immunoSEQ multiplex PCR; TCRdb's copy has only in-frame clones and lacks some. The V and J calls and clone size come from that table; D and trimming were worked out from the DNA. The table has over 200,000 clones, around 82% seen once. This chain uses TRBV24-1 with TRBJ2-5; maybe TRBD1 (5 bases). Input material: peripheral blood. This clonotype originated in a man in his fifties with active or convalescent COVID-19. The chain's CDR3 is CATSVGTGLKETQYF. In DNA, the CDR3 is TGTGCCACCAGTGTAGGAACAGGTTTAAAAGAGACCCAGTACTTC.